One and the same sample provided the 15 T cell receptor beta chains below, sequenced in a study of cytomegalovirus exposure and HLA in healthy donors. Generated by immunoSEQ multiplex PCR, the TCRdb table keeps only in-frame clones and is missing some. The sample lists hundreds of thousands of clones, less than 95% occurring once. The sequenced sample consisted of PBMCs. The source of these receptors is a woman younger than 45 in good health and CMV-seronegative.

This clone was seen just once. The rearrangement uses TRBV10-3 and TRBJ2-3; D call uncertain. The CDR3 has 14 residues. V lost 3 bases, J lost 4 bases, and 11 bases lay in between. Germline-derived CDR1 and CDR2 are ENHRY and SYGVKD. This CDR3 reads CAISDALVPDTQYF. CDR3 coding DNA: TGTGCCATCAGTGATGCTCTAGTACCAGATACGCAGTATTTT.

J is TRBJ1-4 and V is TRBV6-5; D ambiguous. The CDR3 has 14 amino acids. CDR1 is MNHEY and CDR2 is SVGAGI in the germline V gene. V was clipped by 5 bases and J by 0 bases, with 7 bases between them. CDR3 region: CASSRYATNEKLFF. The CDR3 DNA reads TGTGCCAGCAGTCGGTATGCAACTAATGAAAAACTGTTTTTT.

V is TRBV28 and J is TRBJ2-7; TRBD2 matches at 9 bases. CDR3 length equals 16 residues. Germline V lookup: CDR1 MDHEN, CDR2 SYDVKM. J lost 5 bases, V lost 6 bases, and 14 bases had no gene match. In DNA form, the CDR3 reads TGTGCCAGCAGCTCCCTCGATAGGACTAGCGACGACGAGCAGTACTTC. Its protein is CASSSLDRTSDDEQYF.

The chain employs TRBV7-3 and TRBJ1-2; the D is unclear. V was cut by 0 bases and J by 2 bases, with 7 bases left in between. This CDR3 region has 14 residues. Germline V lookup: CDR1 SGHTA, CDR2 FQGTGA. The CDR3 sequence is CASSLTPGNYGYTF. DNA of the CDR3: TGTGCCAGCAGCTTAACACCGGGCAACTATGGCTACACCTTC.

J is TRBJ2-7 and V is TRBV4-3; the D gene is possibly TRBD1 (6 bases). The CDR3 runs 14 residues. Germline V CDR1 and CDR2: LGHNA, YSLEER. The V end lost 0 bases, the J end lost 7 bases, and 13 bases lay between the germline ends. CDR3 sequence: CASSQDLGAWEQYF. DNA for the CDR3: TGCGCCAGCAGCCAAGACTTGGGGGCGTGGGAGCAGTACTTC.

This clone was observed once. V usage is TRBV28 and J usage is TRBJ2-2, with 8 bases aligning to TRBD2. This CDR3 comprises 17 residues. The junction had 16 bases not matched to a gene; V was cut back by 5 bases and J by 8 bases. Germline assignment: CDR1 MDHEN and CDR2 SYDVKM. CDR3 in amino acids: CASSLTGTSQPAGELFF. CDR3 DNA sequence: TGTGCCAGCAGTCTTACCGGGACTAGTCAACCAGCTGGGGAGCTGTTTTTT.

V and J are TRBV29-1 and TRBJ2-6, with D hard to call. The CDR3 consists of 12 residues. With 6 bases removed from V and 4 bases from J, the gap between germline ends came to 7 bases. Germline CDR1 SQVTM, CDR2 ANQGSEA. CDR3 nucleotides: TGCAGCGTGGGATGGGGGGCCAACGTCCTGACTTTC. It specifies CSVGWGANVLTF.

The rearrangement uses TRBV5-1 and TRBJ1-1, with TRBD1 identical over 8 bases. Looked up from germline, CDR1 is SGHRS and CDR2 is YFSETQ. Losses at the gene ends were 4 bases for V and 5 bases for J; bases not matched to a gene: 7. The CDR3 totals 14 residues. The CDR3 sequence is CASSIGQGRTEAFF. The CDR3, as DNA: TGCGCCAGCAGCATCGGACAGGGTAGGACTGAAGCTTTCTTT.

The CDR3, as DNA: TGTGCCATCAGTGGACCTAGCGGGAGGGTCTCCTACAATGAGCAGTTCTTC. Protein product: CAISGPSGRVSYNEQFF. The chain links TRBV10-3 to TRBJ2-1; TRBD2 agrees at 12 bases. V was pared by 4 bases and J by 0 bases, with 4 bases of the junction left unmatched. The V gene's germline CDR1 is ENHRY and CDR2 SYGVKD. The CDR3 has 17 amino acids.

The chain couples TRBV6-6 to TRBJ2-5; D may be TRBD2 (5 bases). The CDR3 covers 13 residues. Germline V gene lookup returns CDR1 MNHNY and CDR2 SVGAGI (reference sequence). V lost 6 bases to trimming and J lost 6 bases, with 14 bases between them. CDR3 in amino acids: CASSPDGEKTQYF. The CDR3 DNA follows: TGTGCCAGCAGCCCGGACGGGGAGAAGACCCAGTACTTC.

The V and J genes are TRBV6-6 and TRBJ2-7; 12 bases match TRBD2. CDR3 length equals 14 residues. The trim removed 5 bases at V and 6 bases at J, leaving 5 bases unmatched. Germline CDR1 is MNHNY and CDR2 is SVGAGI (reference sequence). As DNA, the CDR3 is TGTGCCAGCAGTGCTAGCGGGAGGGCCGGCGAGCAGTACTTC. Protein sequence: CASSASGRAGEQYF.

CDR3 DNA sequence: TGTGCCAGCAGCCAAGAACCGGACGGGGCTTACGAGCAGTACTTC. Translating gives CASSQEPDGAYEQYF. This chain uses TRBV4-2 with TRBJ2-7, with D possibly being TRBD1 or TRBD2 (5 bases each). CDR3 size: 15 residues. V shed 0 bases and J shed 4 bases, with 13 bases lying between them. Germline V lookup: CDR1 LGHNA, CDR2 YNFKEQ.

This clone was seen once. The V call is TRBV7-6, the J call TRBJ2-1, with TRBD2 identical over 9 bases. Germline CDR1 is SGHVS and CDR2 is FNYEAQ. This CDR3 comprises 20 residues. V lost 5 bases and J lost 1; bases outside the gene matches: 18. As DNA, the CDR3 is TGTGCCAGCAGCCCGAGCCGCGGGACTAGCTCGTCCGGTTCCTACAATGAGCAGTTCTTC. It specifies CASSPSRGTSSSGSYNEQFF.

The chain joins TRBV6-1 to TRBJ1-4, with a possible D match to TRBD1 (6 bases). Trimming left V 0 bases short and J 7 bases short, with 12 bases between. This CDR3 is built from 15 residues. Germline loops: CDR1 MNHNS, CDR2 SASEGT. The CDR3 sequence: CASSEAEGESEKLFF. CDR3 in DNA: TGTGCCAGCAGTGAAGCTGAGGGGGAGAGTGAAAAACTGTTTTTT.

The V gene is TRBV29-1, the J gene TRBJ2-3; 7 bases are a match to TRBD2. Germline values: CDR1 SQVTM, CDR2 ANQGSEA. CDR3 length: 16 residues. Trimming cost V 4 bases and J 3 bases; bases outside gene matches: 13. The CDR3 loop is CSVVGWGGSFTDTQYF. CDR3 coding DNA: TGCAGCGTTGTAGGGTGGGGCGGGAGCTTTACAGATACGCAGTATTTT.